These T cell receptor beta chains were read from a single sample in a study of a mutant IDH1 vaccine in newly diagnosed glioma. Antigens for these TCRs are unknown. Libraries were prepared by immunoSEQ multiplex PCR; TCRdb keeps only in-frame clonotypes and omits some of them. The table shows fewer than 70,000 clones, with 84% occurring only once. Sequencing was performed on PBMCs, taken from a glioma patient whose treatment included an IDH1 peptide vaccine. The receptor set was obtained from a man aged 25-45 years with glioma. The CDR3 runs from the conserved cysteine through the conserved F or W.

14	TRBV18	TRBJ2-7	CASSPPTREGEQYF
16	TRBV28	TRBJ2-1	CASSSVRESTYNEQFF
13	TRBV7-9	TRBJ2-7	CASSFPPGYEQYF
15	TRBV18	TRBJ2-1	CASSLDRGPYNEQFF
12	TRBV5-6	TRBJ1-6	CASSLSRSPLHF
14	TRBV19	TRBJ1-5	CASSIRGSDQPQHF
16	TRBV9	TRBJ2-5	CASSAAGLAGAETQYF
14	TRBV19	TRBJ2-1	CASRETGVFNEQFF
16	TRBV19	TRBJ1-5	CASSIVGGNSNQPQHF
15	TRBV7-8	TRBJ2-1	CASSSGTGVFNEQFF
13	TRBV15	TRBJ1-5	CATSNFRGQPQHF
15	TRBV7-9	TRBJ1-2	CASSGFGLPNYGYTF
13	TRBV5-6	TRBJ1-1	CASSSGRNTEAFF
14	TRBV6-5	TRBJ1-6	CASSLQEDTSPLHF
13	TRBV19	TRBJ1-2	CASSRDPDYGYTF
15	TRBV9	TRBJ1-2	CASSVEIGVQGPDTF
17	TRBV11-2	TRBJ1-1	CASRPPDRGRMNTEAFF
11	TRBV5-6	TRBJ2-4	CASTQGDIQYF
17	TRBV28	TRBJ2-3	CASSLGRWREGTDTQYF
16	TRBV5-4	TRBJ2-7	CASSLGGSRGALEQYF
17	TRBV28	TRBJ2-5	CASSPISGRAAGETQYF
11	TRBV20-1	TRBJ1-1	CSAPLTVEAFF
14	TRBV28	TRBJ1-5	CASSNRVGNQPQHF
18	TRBV15	TRBJ2-3	CATSDSTGGPAAHVSQYF
13	TRBV5-6	TRBJ1-1	CASSPQARGAAFF
15	TRBV6-5	TRBJ2-3	CASSTQQGRTDTQYF
16	TRBV27	TRBJ1-1	CASSLFPGQGITEAFF
14	TRBV5-5	TRBJ2-1	CASSLQGDLNEQFF